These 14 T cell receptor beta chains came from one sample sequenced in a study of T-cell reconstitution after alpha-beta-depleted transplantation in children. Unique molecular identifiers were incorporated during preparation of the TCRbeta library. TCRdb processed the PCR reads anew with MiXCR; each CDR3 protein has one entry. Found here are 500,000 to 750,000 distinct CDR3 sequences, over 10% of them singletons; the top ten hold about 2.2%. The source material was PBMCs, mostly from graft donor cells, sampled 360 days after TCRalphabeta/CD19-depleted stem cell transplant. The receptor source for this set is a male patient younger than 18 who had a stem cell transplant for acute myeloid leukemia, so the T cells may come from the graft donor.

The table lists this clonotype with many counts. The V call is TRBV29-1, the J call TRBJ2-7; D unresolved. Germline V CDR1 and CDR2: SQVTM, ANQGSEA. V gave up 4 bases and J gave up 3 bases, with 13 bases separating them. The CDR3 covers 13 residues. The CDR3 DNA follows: TGCAGCGTTGTCCGGGCGTGGGGCTACGAGCAGTACTTC. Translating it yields CSVVRAWGYEQYF.

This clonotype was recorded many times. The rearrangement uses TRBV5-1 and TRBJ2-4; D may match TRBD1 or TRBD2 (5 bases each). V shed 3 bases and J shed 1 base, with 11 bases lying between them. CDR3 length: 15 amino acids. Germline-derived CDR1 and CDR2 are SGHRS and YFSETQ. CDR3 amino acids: CASSSTRGAKNIQYF. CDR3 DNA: TGCGCCAGCAGCTCTACGAGGGGTGCCAAAAACATTCAGTACTTC.

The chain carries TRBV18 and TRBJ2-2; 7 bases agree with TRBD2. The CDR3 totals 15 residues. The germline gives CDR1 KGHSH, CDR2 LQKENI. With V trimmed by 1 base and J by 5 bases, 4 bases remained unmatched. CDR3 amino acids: CASSPLDGGTGELFF. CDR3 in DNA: TGTGCCAGCTCACCACTTGACGGGGGGACCGGGGAGCTGTTTTTT. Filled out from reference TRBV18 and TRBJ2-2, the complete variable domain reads NAGVMQNPRHLVRRRGQEARLRCSPMKGHSHVYWYRQLPEEGLKFMVYLQKENIIDESGMPKERFSAEFPKEGPSILRIQQVVRGDSAAYFCASSPLDGGTGELFFGEGSRLTVL.

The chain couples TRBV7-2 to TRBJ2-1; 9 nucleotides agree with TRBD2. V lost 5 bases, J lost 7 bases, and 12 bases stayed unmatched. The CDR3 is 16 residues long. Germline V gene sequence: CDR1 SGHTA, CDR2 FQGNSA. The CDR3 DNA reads TGTGCCAGCAGCCCCGTCGGGGCGGGAGGGCTTAATGAGCAGTTCTTC. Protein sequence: CASSPVGAGGLNEQFF.

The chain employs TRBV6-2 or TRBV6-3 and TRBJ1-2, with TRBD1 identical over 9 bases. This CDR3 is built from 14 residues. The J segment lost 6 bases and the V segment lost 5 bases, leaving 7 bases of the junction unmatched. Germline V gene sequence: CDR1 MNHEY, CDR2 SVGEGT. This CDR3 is CASSIFGTGHGYTF. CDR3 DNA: TGTGCCAGCAGTATATTCGGGACAGGGCATGGCTACACCTTC.

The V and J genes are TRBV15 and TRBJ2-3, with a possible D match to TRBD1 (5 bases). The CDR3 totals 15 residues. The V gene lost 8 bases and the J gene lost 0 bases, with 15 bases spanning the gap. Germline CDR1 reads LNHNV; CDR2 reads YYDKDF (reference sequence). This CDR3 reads CATGAPTPSTDTQYF. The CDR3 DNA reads TGTGCCACCGGGGCACCCACCCCTAGCACAGATACGCAGTATTTT.

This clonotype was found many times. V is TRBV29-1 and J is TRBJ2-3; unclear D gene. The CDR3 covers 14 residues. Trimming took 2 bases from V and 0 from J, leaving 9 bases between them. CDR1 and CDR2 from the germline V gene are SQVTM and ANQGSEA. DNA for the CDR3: TGCAGCGTTGAAACGTACCCTAGCACAGATACGCAGTATTTT. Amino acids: CSVETYPSTDTQYF.

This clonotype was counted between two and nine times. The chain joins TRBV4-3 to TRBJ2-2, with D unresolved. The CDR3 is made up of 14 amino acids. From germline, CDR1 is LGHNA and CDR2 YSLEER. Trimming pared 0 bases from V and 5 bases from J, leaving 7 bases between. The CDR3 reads CASSQDFATGELFF. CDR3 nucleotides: TGCGCCAGCAGCCAAGACTTTGCTACCGGGGAGCTGTTTTTT.

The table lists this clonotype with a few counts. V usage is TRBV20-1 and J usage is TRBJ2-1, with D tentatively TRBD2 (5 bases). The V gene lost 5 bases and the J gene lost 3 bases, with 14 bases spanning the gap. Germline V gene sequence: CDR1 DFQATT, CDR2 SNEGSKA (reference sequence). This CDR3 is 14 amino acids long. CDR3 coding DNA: TGCAGTGCTGAGGACTCGATACGCTACAATGAGCAGTTCTTC. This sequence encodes CSAEDSIRYNEQFF.

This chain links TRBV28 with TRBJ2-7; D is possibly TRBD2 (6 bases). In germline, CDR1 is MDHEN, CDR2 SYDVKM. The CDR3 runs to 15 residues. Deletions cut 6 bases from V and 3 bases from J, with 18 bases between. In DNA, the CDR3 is TGTGCCAGCAGCCTAGGGCAGGGAGGCTACTACGAGCAGTACTTC. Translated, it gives CASSLGQGGYYEQYF.

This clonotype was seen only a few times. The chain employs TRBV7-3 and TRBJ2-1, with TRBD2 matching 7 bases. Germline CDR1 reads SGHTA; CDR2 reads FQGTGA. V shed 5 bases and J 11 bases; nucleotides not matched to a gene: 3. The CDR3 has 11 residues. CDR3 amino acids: CASSLSGQQFF. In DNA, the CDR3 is TGTGCCAGCAGCCTTAGCGGGCAGCAGTTCTTC.

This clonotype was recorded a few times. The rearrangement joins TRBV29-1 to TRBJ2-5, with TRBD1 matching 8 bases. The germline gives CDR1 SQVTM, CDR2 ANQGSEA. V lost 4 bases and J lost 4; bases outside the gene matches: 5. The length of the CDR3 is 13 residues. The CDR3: CSVAPGQGETQYF. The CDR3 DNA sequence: TGCAGCGTTGCCCCTGGACAGGGAGAGACCCAGTACTTC.

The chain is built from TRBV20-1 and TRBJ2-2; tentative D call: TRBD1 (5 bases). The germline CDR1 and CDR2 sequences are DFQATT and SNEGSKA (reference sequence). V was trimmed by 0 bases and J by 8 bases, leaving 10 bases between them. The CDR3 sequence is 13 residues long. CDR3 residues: CSAREDRTGELFF. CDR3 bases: TGCAGTGCTAGAGAGGACCGGACAGGGGAGCTGTTTTTT.

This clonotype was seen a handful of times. As DNA, the CDR3 is TGTGCCAGCAGTTATTGGGCTAGCGGGAGGACAGATACGCAGTATTTT. Protein sequence: CASSYWASGRTDTQYF. The chain carries TRBV6-5 and TRBJ2-3; 11 bases match TRBD2. The CDR3 runs 16 residues. Germline assignment: CDR1 MNHEY and CDR2 SVGAGI. Trimming took 3 bases from V and 3 from J; bases not matched to a gene: 5.